A selection of T cell receptor beta chains follows, all from one sample in a study of blood T cells in healthy people across ages. MiXCR, applied by TCRdb to the 5' RACE reads, yields one record per CDR3 protein. The sample comprises 700,000 to 1,000,000 distinct CDR3 sequences, approximately 44% of which are singletons, and about a fifth rests with the top ten. Sequences were obtained from blood. The receptor source for this set is a man in his 60s in good health. Each CDR3 is given with its conserved first and last residue. A D gene is named only where the DNA matches it firmly. The size entry is marked missing in some rows and otherwise reads once, few, many or a size class.

clone size: few; J gene: TRBJ1-4; D gene: TRBD1; CDR3 length: 14; V gene: TRBV20-1; CDR3 DNA: TGCAGTGCCCTGGACAGGGCAACTAATGAAAAACTGTTTTTT; CDR3 protein: CSALDRATNEKLFF
clone size: NA; J gene: TRBJ2-1; D gene: NA; CDR3 length: 14; V gene: TRBV4-1; CDR3 DNA: TGCGCCAGCAGCCAAGGCGGCCCACACAATGAGCAGTTCTTC; CDR3 protein: CASSQGGPHNEQFF
clone size: NA; J gene: TRBJ2-1; D gene: TRBD2; CDR3 length: 16; V gene: TRBV3-1; CDR3 DNA: TGTGCCAGCAGCCAAGGCCTAGCGGGGGGGCGGGTCGAGCAGTTCTTC; CDR3 protein: CASSQGLAGGRVEQFF
clone size: few; J gene: TRBJ2-3; D gene: TRBD2; CDR3 length: 14; V gene: TRBV29-1; CDR3 DNA: TGCAGCGTCCCTAGCGGGGGGAACACAGATACGCAGTATTTT; CDR3 protein: CSVPSGGNTDTQYF
clone size: NA; J gene: TRBJ2-3; D gene: NA; CDR3 length: 11; V gene: TRBV20-1; CDR3 DNA: TGCAGTGCTGGGACCACAGATACGCAGTATTTT; CDR3 protein: CSAGTTDTQYF
clone size: NA; J gene: TRBJ2-1; D gene: NA; CDR3 length: 14; V gene: TRBV6-6; CDR3 DNA: TGTGCCAGCAGCGGGCCTAATGACTACAATGAGCAGTTCTTC; CDR3 protein: CASSGPNDYNEQFF
clone size: few; J gene: TRBJ2-6; D gene: NA; CDR3 length: 17; V gene: TRBV20-1; CDR3 DNA: TGCAGTGCTAGGGAAGACAGCTCCCCCTCTGGGGCCAACGTCCTGACTTTC; CDR3 protein: CSAREDSSPSGANVLTF
clone size: few; J gene: TRBJ2-7; D gene: TRBD1; CDR3 length: 15; V gene: TRBV25-1; CDR3 DNA: TGTGCCAGCAGTCCCCAAAGGACAGGGACGTACGAGCAGTACTTC; CDR3 protein: CASSPQRTGTYEQYF
clone size: NA; J gene: TRBJ2-3; D gene: NA; CDR3 length: 16; V gene: TRBV11-1; CDR3 DNA: TGTGCCAGCAGCTACCGGGGCGTACCTAGCACAGATACGCAGTATTTT; CDR3 protein: CASSYRGVPSTDTQYF
clone size: NA; J gene: TRBJ2-3; D gene: TRBD2; CDR3 length: 14; V gene: TRBV6-5; CDR3 DNA: TGTGCCAGCAGATTAGCGGGAGCGTCAGATACGCAGTATTTT; CDR3 protein: CASRLAGASDTQYF
clone size: few; J gene: TRBJ2-1; D gene: NA; CDR3 length: 13; V gene: TRBV6-2/TRBV6-3; CDR3 DNA: TGTGCCACGCGAGGCCCCAACTACAATGAGCAGTTCTTC; CDR3 protein: CATRGPNYNEQFF
clone size: NA; J gene: TRBJ2-7; D gene: NA; CDR3 length: 13; V gene: TRBV5-1; CDR3 DNA: TGCGCCAGCAGCAAAAACCTTGGGTACGAGCAGTACTTC; CDR3 protein: CASSKNLGYEQYF
clone size: NA; J gene: TRBJ2-5; D gene: TRBD2; CDR3 length: 15; V gene: TRBV10-3; CDR3 DNA: TGTGCCATCAGGGGAGGGACTAGCGGGGGAAATGAGCGGTACTTC; CDR3 protein: CAIRGGTSGGNERYF
clone size: NA; J gene: TRBJ2-7; D gene: NA; CDR3 length: 16; V gene: TRBV4-3; CDR3 DNA: TGCGCCAGCAGCCAAGTTCATACAGGCGGCCCCTACGAGCAGTACTTC; CDR3 protein: CASSQVHTGGPYEQYF
clone size: NA; J gene: TRBJ1-5; D gene: NA; CDR3 length: 15; V gene: TRBV9; CDR3 DNA: TGTGCCAGCAGCGAAGGGACCACTAGCAATCAGCCCCAGCATTTT; CDR3 protein: CASSEGTTSNQPQHF
clone size: NA; J gene: TRBJ2-7; D gene: NA; CDR3 length: 12; V gene: TRBV6-6; CDR3 DNA: TGTGCCAGCAGTTACGACGAAAGGGAGCAGTACTTC; CDR3 protein: CASSYDEREQYF
clone size: NA; J gene: TRBJ2-7; D gene: TRBD1; CDR3 length: 13; V gene: TRBV29-1; CDR3 DNA: TGCAGCGTTACAAGGACAGGGTCGAGGGAGCAGTACTTC; CDR3 protein: CSVTRTGSREQYF
clone size: NA; J gene: TRBJ2-3; D gene: NA; CDR3 length: 13; V gene: TRBV18; CDR3 DNA: TGTGCCAGCTCACCGAGGACCCAAGATACGCAGTATTTT; CDR3 protein: CASSPRTQDTQYF
clone size: few; J gene: TRBJ2-1; D gene: NA; CDR3 length: 14; V gene: TRBV6-1; CDR3 DNA: TGTGCCAGTTCGATCGGGGACGGTGCCAATGAGCAGTTCTTC; CDR3 protein: CASSIGDGANEQFF
clone size: NA; J gene: TRBJ1-2; D gene: NA; CDR3 length: 12; V gene: TRBV7-3; CDR3 DNA: TGTGCCAGCAGCTTCTCCGGGACCCAGCTCACCTTC; CDR3 protein: CASSFSGTQLTF
clone size: NA; J gene: TRBJ2-1; D gene: NA; CDR3 length: 12; V gene: TRBV27; CDR3 DNA: TGTGCCAGCAGTTTTTTGGCCAATGAGCAGTTCTTC; CDR3 protein: CASSFLANEQFF
clone size: many; J gene: TRBJ2-7; D gene: NA; CDR3 length: 14; V gene: TRBV12-3/TRBV12-4; CDR3 DNA: TGTGCCAGCAGTCCCCGGGATAGCTCCTACGAGCAGTACTTC; CDR3 protein: CASSPRDSSYEQYF
clone size: NA; J gene: TRBJ1-2; D gene: NA; CDR3 length: 15; V gene: TRBV4-1; CDR3 DNA: TGCGCCAGCAGCCAAGATTGGCAGGGTGGCTATGGCTACACCTTC; CDR3 protein: CASSQDWQGGYGYTF
clone size: NA; J gene: TRBJ2-6; D gene: NA; CDR3 length: 18; V gene: TRBV20-1; CDR3 DNA: TGCAGTGTTAGAGATCAGGGCAGAGGAACCTCTGGGGCCAACGTCCTGACTTTC; CDR3 protein: CSVRDQGRGTSGANVLTF
clone size: few; J gene: TRBJ1-2; D gene: TRBD1; CDR3 length: 16; V gene: TRBV3-1; CDR3 DNA: TGTGCCAGCAGCCAAGCGGTGTCAGGGGGATTCTATGGCTACACCTTC; CDR3 protein: CASSQAVSGGFYGYTF
clone size: few; J gene: TRBJ1-1; D gene: TRBD1; CDR3 length: 12; V gene: TRBV29-1; CDR3 DNA: TGCAGCGTGACAGGGACAAACACTGAAGCTTTCTTT; CDR3 protein: CSVTGTNTEAFF
clone size: NA; J gene: TRBJ2-2; D gene: TRBD1; CDR3 length: 17; V gene: TRBV12-3/TRBV12-4; CDR3 DNA: TGTGCCAGTATTCCTGGGCTGGGGACAGGGGAGTCCGGGGAGCTGTTTTTT; CDR3 protein: CASIPGLGTGESGELFF
clone size: NA; J gene: TRBJ1-6; D gene: NA; CDR3 length: 18; V gene: TRBV20-1; CDR3 DNA: TGCAGTGCTAGAGTTCCCTGGGGCAGGGGCATCGATAATTCACCCCTCCACTTT; CDR3 protein: CSARVPWGRGIDNSPLHF
clone size: NA; J gene: TRBJ1-6; D gene: NA; CDR3 length: 15; V gene: TRBV5-1; CDR3 DNA: TGCGCCAGCAGCGTGGCCCGTCCGGAAAATTCACCCCTCCACTTT; CDR3 protein: CASSVARPENSPLHF
clone size: NA; J gene: TRBJ2-5; D gene: NA; CDR3 length: 16; V gene: TRBV2; CDR3 DNA: TGTGCCAGCAGTGAAAGGCAGGCTTCCATGCAAGAGACCCAGTACTTC; CDR3 protein: CASSERQASMQETQYF
clone size: NA; J gene: TRBJ1-6; D gene: NA; CDR3 length: 14; V gene: TRBV25-1; CDR3 DNA: TGTGCCAGCAGTGCAGACAGAGGGAGTTCACCCCACCACTTT; CDR3 protein: CASSADRGSSPHHF
clone size: once; J gene: TRBJ2-1; D gene: TRBD2; CDR3 length: 19; V gene: TRBV3-1; CDR3 DNA: TGTGCCAGCAGCCACGGAGGGGGACTAGCGGGAGCCCTCTACAATGAGCAGTTCTTC; CDR3 protein: CASSHGGGLAGALYNEQFF
clone size: few; J gene: TRBJ2-3; D gene: NA; CDR3 length: 15; V gene: TRBV20-1; CDR3 DNA: TGCAGTGCTAGAGGTTTCTCCCTTAGCACAGATACGCAGTATTTT; CDR3 protein: CSARGFSLSTDTQYF
clone size: many; J gene: TRBJ1-4; D gene: TRBD1; CDR3 length: 17; V gene: TRBV20-1; CDR3 DNA: TGCAGTGCCAATGGTCCGTGGGGACAGGGGACTAATGAAAAACTGTTTTTT; CDR3 protein: CSANGPWGQGTNEKLFF
clone size: NA; J gene: TRBJ1-2; D gene: NA; CDR3 length: 14; V gene: TRBV27; CDR3 DNA: TGTGCCAGCAGTTTTAGGGTTGCTAACTATGGCTACACCTTC; CDR3 protein: CASSFRVANYGYTF
clone size: NA; J gene: TRBJ1-2; D gene: NA; CDR3 length: 14; V gene: TRBV6-2/TRBV6-3; CDR3 DNA: TGTGCCAGCAGTACCTCGGGACGGAGCTATGGCTACACCTTC; CDR3 protein: CASSTSGRSYGYTF
clone size: few; J gene: TRBJ2-2; D gene: TRBD2; CDR3 length: 14; V gene: TRBV28; CDR3 DNA: TGTGCCACCATGCGGGGGGGCCTATCCGGGGAGCTGTTTTTT; CDR3 protein: CATMRGGLSGELFF
clone size: few; J gene: TRBJ2-3; D gene: NA; CDR3 length: 16; V gene: TRBV5-5; CDR3 DNA: TGTGCCAGCAGCCCTAACATAGGGAGCGGCACAGATACGCAGTATTTT; CDR3 protein: CASSPNIGSGTDTQYF
clone size: few; J gene: TRBJ2-7; D gene: TRBD1; CDR3 length: 16; V gene: TRBV28; CDR3 DNA: TGTGCCAGCAGCCCAATTGGGACAGGGGGCGCCTACGAGCAGTACTTC; CDR3 protein: CASSPIGTGGAYEQYF
clone size: NA; J gene: TRBJ1-5; D gene: NA; CDR3 length: 15; V gene: TRBV20-1; CDR3 DNA: TGCAGTGCTAGTTCTGGGCTGTTCATGAATCAGCCCCAGCATTTT; CDR3 protein: CSASSGLFMNQPQHF
clone size: NA; J gene: TRBJ2-7; D gene: TRBD2; CDR3 length: 15; V gene: TRBV5-1; CDR3 DNA: TGCGCTTCTCAGCGCTACGCGGGGGGGTACAATGAGCAGTACTTC; CDR3 protein: CASQRYAGGYNEQYF
clone size: NA; J gene: TRBJ2-3; D gene: NA; CDR3 length: 15; V gene: TRBV5-1; CDR3 DNA: TGCGCCAGCAGCTTGATGGGGGCTTGCACAGATACGCAGTATTTT; CDR3 protein: CASSLMGACTDTQYF
clone size: few; J gene: TRBJ1-1; D gene: NA; CDR3 length: 15; V gene: TRBV6-2/TRBV6-3; CDR3 DNA: TGTGCCAGCAGTTACGGCGTCCGGGGGGACACTGAAGCTTTCTTT; CDR3 protein: CASSYGVRGDTEAFF
clone size: NA; J gene: TRBJ1-1; D gene: NA; CDR3 length: 14; V gene: TRBV6-5; CDR3 DNA: TGTGCCAGCAGTTACTCGAGTTCGAACACTGAAGCTTTCTTT; CDR3 protein: CASSYSSSNTEAFF
clone size: NA; J gene: TRBJ2-1; D gene: NA; CDR3 length: 18; V gene: TRBV7-3; CDR3 DNA: TGTGCCAGCAGCCTTCTATCGCGGGGGCCCCTCCCCCGCAGTGAGCAGTTCTTC; CDR3 protein: CASSLLSRGPLPRSEQFF